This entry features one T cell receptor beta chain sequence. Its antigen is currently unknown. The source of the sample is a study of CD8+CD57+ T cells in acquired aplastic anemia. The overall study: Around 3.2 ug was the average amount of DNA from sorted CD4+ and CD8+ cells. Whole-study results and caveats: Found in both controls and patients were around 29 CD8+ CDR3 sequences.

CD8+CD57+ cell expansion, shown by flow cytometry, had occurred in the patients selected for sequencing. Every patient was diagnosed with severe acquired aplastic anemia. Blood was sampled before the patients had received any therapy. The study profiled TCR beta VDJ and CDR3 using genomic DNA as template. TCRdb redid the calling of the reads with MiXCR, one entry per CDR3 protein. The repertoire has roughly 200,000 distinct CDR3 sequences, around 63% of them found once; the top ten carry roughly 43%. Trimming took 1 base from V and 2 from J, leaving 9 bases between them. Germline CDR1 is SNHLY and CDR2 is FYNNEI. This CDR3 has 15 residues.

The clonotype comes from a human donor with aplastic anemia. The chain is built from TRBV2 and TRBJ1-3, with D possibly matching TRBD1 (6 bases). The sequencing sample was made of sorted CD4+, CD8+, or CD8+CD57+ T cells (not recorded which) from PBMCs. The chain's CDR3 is CASSEGGGTGNTIYF. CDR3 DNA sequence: TGTGCCAGCAGTGAAGGGGGGGGCACTGGAAACACCATATATTTT.